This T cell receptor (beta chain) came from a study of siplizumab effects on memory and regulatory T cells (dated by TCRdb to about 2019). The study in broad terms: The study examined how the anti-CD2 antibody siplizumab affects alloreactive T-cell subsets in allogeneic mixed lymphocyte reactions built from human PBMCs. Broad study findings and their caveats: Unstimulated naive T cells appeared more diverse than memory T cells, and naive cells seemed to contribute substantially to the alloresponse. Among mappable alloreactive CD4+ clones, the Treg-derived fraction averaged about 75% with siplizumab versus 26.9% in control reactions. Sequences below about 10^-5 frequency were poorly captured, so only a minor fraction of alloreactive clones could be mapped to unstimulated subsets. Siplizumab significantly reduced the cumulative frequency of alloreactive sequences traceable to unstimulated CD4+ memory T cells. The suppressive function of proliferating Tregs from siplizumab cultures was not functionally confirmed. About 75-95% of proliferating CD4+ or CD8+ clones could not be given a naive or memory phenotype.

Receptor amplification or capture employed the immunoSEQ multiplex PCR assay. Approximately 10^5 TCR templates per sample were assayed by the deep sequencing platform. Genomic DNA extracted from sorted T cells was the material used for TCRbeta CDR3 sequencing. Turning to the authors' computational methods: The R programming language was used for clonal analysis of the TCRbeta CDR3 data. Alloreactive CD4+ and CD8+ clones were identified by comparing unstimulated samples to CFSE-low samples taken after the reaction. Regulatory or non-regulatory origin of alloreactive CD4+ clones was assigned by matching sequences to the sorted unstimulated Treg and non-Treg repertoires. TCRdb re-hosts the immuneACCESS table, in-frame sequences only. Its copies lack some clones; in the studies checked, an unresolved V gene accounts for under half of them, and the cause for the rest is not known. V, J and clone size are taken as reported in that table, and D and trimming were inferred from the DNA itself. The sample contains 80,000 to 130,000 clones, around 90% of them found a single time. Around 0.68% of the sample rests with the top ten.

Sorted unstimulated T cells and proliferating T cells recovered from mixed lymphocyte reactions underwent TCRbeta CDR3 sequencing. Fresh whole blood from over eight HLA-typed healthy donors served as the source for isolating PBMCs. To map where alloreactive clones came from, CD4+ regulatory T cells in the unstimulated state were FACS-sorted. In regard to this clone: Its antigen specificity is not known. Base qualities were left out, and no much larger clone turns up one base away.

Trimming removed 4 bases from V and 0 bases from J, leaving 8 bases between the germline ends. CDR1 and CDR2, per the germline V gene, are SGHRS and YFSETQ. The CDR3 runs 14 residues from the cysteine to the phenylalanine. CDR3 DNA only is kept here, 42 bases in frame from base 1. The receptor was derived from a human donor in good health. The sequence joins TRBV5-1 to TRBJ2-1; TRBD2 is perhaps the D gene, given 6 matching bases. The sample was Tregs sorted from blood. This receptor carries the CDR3 CASSGGNSYNEQFF. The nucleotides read TGCGCCAGCAGCGGCGGGAACTCCTACAATGAGCAGTTCTTC.